One and the same sample provided the 4 T cell receptor beta chains below, sequenced in a study of blood T cell repertoires in COVID-19. Libraries were prepared by immunoSEQ multiplex PCR; TCRdb keeps only in-frame clonotypes and omits some of them. The sample lists around 300,000 clones; about nine tenths were seen once. Specimen: peripheral blood. These receptors originate from a woman in her twenties or thirties with active or convalescent COVID-19.

V is TRBV20-1 and J is TRBJ2-7; D not certain. V was pared by 2 bases and J by 6 bases, with 5 bases between. CDR1 DFQATT and CDR2 SNEGSKA come from the germline V gene (reference sequence). The CDR3 totals 10 residues. CDR3 bases: TGCAGTGCTAGACGCAGCGAGCAGTACTTC. Its translation: CSARRSEQYF.

In its sample, this clone was seen a few times. The gene calls are TRBV27 and TRBJ2-7, with 7 bases lining up with TRBD1. This CDR3 spans 12 amino acids. Germline CDR1 is MNHEY and CDR2 is SMNVEV (reference sequence). V shed 5 bases, J shed 6 bases, and the junction held 4 bases outside the gene matches. The CDR3 DNA reads as TGTGCCAGCAGTAGACAGGGAACCGAGCAGTACTTC. Translation gives CASSRQGTEQYF.

This clone has a single count. The chain is built from TRBV23-1 and TRBJ2-5; the match to TRBD1 covers 9 bases. TRBV23-1 is sorted into the ORF group, with uncertain function. This CDR3 has 16 amino acids. The junction had 11 bases not matched to a gene; V was cut back by 4 bases and J by 5 bases. As DNA, the CDR3 is TGCGCCAGCAGTCCCCCCCGGGACAGGGAGGGGGAGACCCAGTACTTC. Protein: CASSPPRDREGETQYF.

V and J are TRBV13 and TRBJ2-1, with D maybe TRBD2 (6 bases). CDR3 length: 14 amino acids. Germline V gene sequence: CDR1 PRHDT, CDR2 FYEKMQ (reference sequence). Trimming cost V 3 bases and J 7 bases, with 13 bases left between them. The CDR3 DNA is TGTGCCAGCAGCTTTATTTCCGGGACTAATGAGCAGTTCTTC. Translated: CASSFISGTNEQFF.